Below, one T cell receptor beta chain is given with its context. Its binding antigen is unknown. Given a much more abundant clone one base away, this may be a read error. The source of the sample is a study of molecular identifiers for immune sequencing clone quantification (dated by TCRdb to the late 2010s). The study in broad terms: In a replicate experiment, RNA from around 20,000 or 100,000 naive CD8 T cells was split into five aliquots, four of which were sequenced. This methods study used CD8 T cells to benchmark TCR RNA copy counting and molecular-identifier clustering-based TCR repertoire sequencing (MIDCIRS). Summary of the overall study and its limitations: Modeling gave about three recovered TCR RNA copies per cell versus approximately 9 by digital PCR, implying about 30% capture efficiency. Without barcode sub-clustering, chimeric consensus sequences inflated TCR diversity; chimeras reached as high as 47%. Identical TCR molecules sharing a barcode could cause highly expanded clone sizes to be underestimated. In CMV-specific effector cells, over 97% of molecules were held by clones above 20 RNA copies, whereas under 1% of molecules were held by such clones in naive cells. Spiked-in Jurkat TCR RNA equal to a single cell's worth was reported to be detectable even within 1,100,000 naive CD8 T cells. The naive libraries included spiked-in Jurkat TCR RNA (about 11 copies' worth), and this RNA is not part of the donor repertoire.

The germline V gene (reference sequence) gives CDR1 as DFQATT and CDR2 as SNEGSKA. The CDR3, from cysteine to phenylalanine, totals 14 residues. The CDR3 DNA has 42 bases and is translated from base 1. Libraries of naive CD8 T cells were built from anywhere between about 20,000 and 1,000,000 sorted cells, with 10%, 30% or 50% of the purified RNA used. On a BD FACSAria II, naive CD8 T cells were FACS-sorted as CD8+CD4-CCR7+CD45RA+ and collected into RLT Plus buffer. Around 10 TCR copies' worth of Jurkat RNA were spiked into roughly 17,000-1,100,000 naive CD8 T cell samples to test detection sensitivity. Enrichment of CD8 T cells was done with RosetteSep CD8+ T Cell Enrichment Cocktail plus Ficoll-Paque, and ACK red cell lysis came afterward. Library preparation used PCR. TCRdb shows the sequencer as NextSeq 500. Preparation of bulk TCR libraries followed a previously described approach, with the TCR primers listed in Table S5. Purification of total RNA was performed with the Qiagen AllPrep DNA/RNA kit. Before analysis, reads from multiple sequencing runs of one library were combined. In the source study's methods: Reads were retained only if their TCR constant sequence matched exactly, and those retained reads were trimmed to 150 nt and grouped according to their 12-nt molecular barcodes. Reads in each barcode group were sub-clustered using a 15% Levenshtein threshold, and a quality-weighted consensus sequence was built for each RNA molecule. Non-functional sequences were filtered out, along with any lower-count sequence sitting one edit away from another sequence. Barcode sub-clusters with fewer than 20% of the maximum read count were removed, based on fitting two negative binomial distributions. TCRdb took the public reads, trimmed them with fastp at Q25, ran MiXCR for clone calling and kept in-frame beta chains. Each record represents a unique CDR3 protein, reported with the most common genes and DNA among its rows. The V and J calls and clone size come from TCRdb's table, not from the authors' own analysis. The table for this sample lists around 100,000 distinct CDR3 sequences; around 33% of them were counted only once. 4% to 5% of the sample rests with the top ten.

The rearranged segments are TRBV20-1 and TRBJ2-7; the D gene is perhaps TRBD1, on 6 matching bases. The closer fit of TRBJ2-1 to the DNA end suggests the J call may be wrong. The sequenced material came from naive CD8+ T cells from blood, with Jurkat cell RNA spiked in. The meaning of the sample's cell subset or site label: FACS-sorted CD8+CD4-CCR7+CD45RA+ naive T cells. The sequence was obtained from a human donor in good health. Some libraries in this study had Jurkat cell RNA spiked in. This receptor carries the CDR3 CSARVLQGSYEQFF. Here is the DNA: TGCAGTGCTAGAGTCCTACAGGGATCCTACGAGCAGTTCTTC.